This TCR beta chain came from a study of response to subunit inactivated influenza vaccine. TCRdb re-called the RT-PCR reads with MiXCR, one entry per CDR3 protein. This table holds 700,000 to 900,000 distinct CDR3 sequences, 20% to 25% found once. This CDR3 spans 17 amino acids. V lost 1 base and J 1 base, leaving 14 bases between the germline ends. Germline-derived CDR1 and CDR2 are SGHTA and FQGNSA. The receptor was isolated from a man aged 50 to 60 who received an inactivated influenza vaccine. The source material was PBMCs from blood, sampled more than 4 days after vaccination. The rearrangement links TRBV7-2 to TRBJ2-1; D is unresolved. The CDR3 spells CASSLVLAVGSYNEQFF. The CDR3 DNA follows: TGTGCCAGCAGCTTAGTCCTGGCGGTTGGATCCTACAATGAGCAGTTCTTC. The variable domain in full, with the rest retrieved from reference TRBV7-2 and TRBJ2-1, is GAGVSQSPSNKVTEKGKDVELRCDPISGHTALYWYRQSLGQGLEFLIYFQGNSAPDKSGLPSDRFSAERTGGSVSTLTIQRTQQEDSAVYLCASSLVLAVGSYNEQFFGPGTRLTVL.